This TCR beta chain came from a study of T cell repertoires in cytomegalovirus infection. At the level of the study: Epitope selection comprised recently identified HLA-C-restricted CMV epitopes and well-studied HLA-B-restricted CMV epitopes. Based on public TCR beta signatures, there were indications of CMV infection and of a matching HLA type.

Study-wide points: The ex vivo response was dominated by HLA-C-restricted CMV-specific TCR beta clonotypes.

Germline values: CDR1 SEHNR, CDR2 FQNEAQ (reference sequence). The V gene end was trimmed by 5 bases and the J gene end by 4 bases; junction bases not matched to a gene: 16. The CDR3 contains 17 residues. TCRdb fed the reads into MiXCR, producing one record per CDR3 protein. Here the sample spans some 940,000 distinct CDR3 sequences, 31% being singletons. In the case of this clonotype: No antigen is known for it.

The rearrangement links TRBV7-9 to TRBJ1-2, with TRBD1 matching over 7 bases. Sample: cultured CD8+ T cells from PBMCs, taken from culture after CMV antigen stimulation. This receptor was identified in a human donor in good health (CMV status not recorded). Some clones in this sample may be carry-over from other donors' samples. The CDR3 DNA sequence: TGTGCCAGCAGCCCGCCGGGACAGCCTTTGCCGCCCTATGGCTACACCTTC. Encoded protein: CASSPPGQPLPPYGYTF.